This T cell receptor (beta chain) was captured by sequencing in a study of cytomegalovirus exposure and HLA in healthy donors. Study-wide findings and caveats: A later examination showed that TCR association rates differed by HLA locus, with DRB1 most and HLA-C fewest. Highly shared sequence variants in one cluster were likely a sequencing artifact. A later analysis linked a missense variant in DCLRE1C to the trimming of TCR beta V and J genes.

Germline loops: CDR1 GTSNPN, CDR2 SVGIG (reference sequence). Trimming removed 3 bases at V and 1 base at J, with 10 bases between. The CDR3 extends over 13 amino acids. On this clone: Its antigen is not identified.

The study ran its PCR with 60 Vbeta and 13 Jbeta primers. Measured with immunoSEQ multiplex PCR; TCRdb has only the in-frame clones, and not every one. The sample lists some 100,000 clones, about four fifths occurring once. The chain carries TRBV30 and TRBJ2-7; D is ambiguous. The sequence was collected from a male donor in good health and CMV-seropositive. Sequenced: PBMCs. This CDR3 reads CAWSPLVSYEQYF. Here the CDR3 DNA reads TGTGCCTGGAGCCCCCTAGTTTCCTACGAGCAGTACTTC. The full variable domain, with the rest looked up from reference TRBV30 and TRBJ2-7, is SQTIHQWPATLVQPVGSPLSLECTVEGTSNPNLYWYRQAAGRGLQLLFYSVGIGQISSEVPQNLSASRPQDRQFILSSKKLLLSDSGFYLCAWSPLVSYEQYFGPGTRLTVT.